The 28 T cell receptor beta chains below all came from one sample that was sequenced in a study of blood T cells in healthy people across ages. Alongside a J-beta primer mix, a sample-barcoded 5' primer served in a second PCR lasting 7 to 11 cycles. TCRdb re-derived calls from the 5' RACE reads in MiXCR, one entry per CDR3 protein. The table records about 630,000 distinct CDR3 sequences, more than 20% of them present only once. Sample: blood. Receptors were obtained from a man between 65 and 85 years old in good health.

This clonotype appeared a few times. J is TRBJ1-2 and V is TRBV6-1, with D maybe TRBD1 (5 bases). Germline-derived CDR1 and CDR2 are MNHNS and SASEGT. The V end lost 3 bases, the J end lost 0 bases, and 14 bases lay between the germline ends. This CDR3 spans 16 amino acids. The CDR3 is CASSDYRQLANYGYTF. CDR3 DNA: TGTGCCAGCAGTGACTACCGACAGCTCGCTAACTATGGCTACACCTTC.

The rearrangement links TRBV7-2 to TRBJ2-7; perhaps TRBD2 as D (6 bases). Trimming cost V 0 bases and J 0 bases, with 12 bases left between them. The germline V gene has CDR1 SGHTA and CDR2 FQGNSA. The CDR3 has 16 amino acids. CDR3 nucleotides: TGTGCCAGCAGCTTAGCGGCTGACGGGAGCTCCTACGAGCAGTACTTC. Amino acids: CASSLAADGSSYEQYF. Drawing the rest from reference TRBV7-2 and TRBJ2-7, the complete variable domain is GAGVSQSPSNKVTEKGKDVELRCDPISGHTALYWYRQSLGQGLEFLIYFQGNSAPDKSGLPSDRFSAERTGGSVSTLTIQRTQQEDSAVYLCASSLAADGSSYEQYFGPGTRLTVT.

V gene TRBV28 combines with J gene TRBJ2-5; 8 bases are shared with TRBD1. The J call may be faulty, since TRBJ2-7 better matches the DNA end. CDR1 and CDR2 from the germline V gene are MDHEN and SYDVKM. The CDR3 contains 16 residues. In DNA form, the CDR3 reads TGTGCCAGCAGTTTATGGATGGACAGGGTTACCTACGAGCAGTACTTC. Its translation: CASSLWMDRVTYEQYF.

This rearrangement joins TRBV7-3 to TRBJ1-1; D possibly corresponds to TRBD1 (6 bases). The CDR3 runs 15 residues. Per germline, CDR1 SGHTA and CDR2 FQGTGA. The germline V and J ends were trimmed by 4 bases and 3 bases, with 15 bases remaining between them. The CDR3 DNA is TGTGCCAGCAGCTCCCAGGGGACGGGTGACACTGAAGCTTTCTTT. Translation gives CASSSQGTGDTEAFF.

The chain is built from TRBV7-2 and TRBJ2-3; D uncertain. V gave up 5 bases and J gave up 1 base, with 16 bases separating them. This CDR3 spans 16 amino acids. Germline V lookup: CDR1 SGHTA, CDR2 FQGNSA. The CDR3 DNA reads as TGTGCCAGCAGCCCAGCAGCGCTAGAAGGCACAGATACGCAGTATTTT. This encodes CASSPAALEGTDTQYF. The full variable domain, completed using reference TRBV7-2 and TRBJ2-3, is GAGVSQSPSNKVTEKGKDVELRCDPISGHTALYWYRQSLGQGLEFLIYFQGNSAPDKSGLPSDRFSAERTGGSVSTLTIQRTQQEDSAVYLCASSPAALEGTDTQYFGPGTRLTVL.

This chain joins TRBV6-2 or TRBV6-3 and TRBJ2-5; TRBD2 matches 12 bases. The J call may be incorrect, as the DNA end agrees better with TRBJ2-7. This CDR3 is 14 amino acids long. Per germline, CDR1 MNHEY and CDR2 SVGEGT. This CDR3 is CASRVGTSGREQYF. CDR3 nucleotides: TGTGCCAGCAGAGTGGGGACTAGCGGGCGCGAGCAGTACTTC.

V usage is TRBV6-5 and J usage is TRBJ2-5; D is perhaps TRBD1 (6 bases). The length of the CDR3 is 16 residues. Germline V gives CDR1 MNHEY, CDR2 SVGAGI. The V and J ends lost 4 bases and 2 bases respectively, with 17 bases between them. The CDR3 bases are TGTGCCAGCAGTTCCAGGGCCCAGGGGCGTCAAGAGACCCAGTACTTC. Residues: CASSSRAQGRQETQYF.

This clonotype was seen ten or more times. The chain carries TRBV6-2 or TRBV6-3 and TRBJ2-5; TRBD1 is a possible D gene (7 bases). V was cut by 4 bases and J by 5 bases, with 17 bases left in between. CDR3 length: 15 amino acids. Germline V gives CDR1 MNHEY, CDR2 SVGEGT. The DNA for the CDR3 is TGTGCCAGCAGTTCAGGGGGGACTCTGAAGGAGACCCAGTACTTC. Residues: CASSSGGTLKETQYF.

V gene TRBV5-1 combines with J gene TRBJ2-1; 8 bases are shared with TRBD2. The germline V gene has CDR1 SGHRS and CDR2 YFSETQ. This CDR3 is 14 amino acids long. V shed 0 bases and J 6 bases; nucleotides not matched to a gene: 2. Written as DNA, the CDR3 is TGCGCCAGCAGCTTGGGGACTAGCAGCAATGAGCAGTTCTTC. Translating gives CASSLGTSSNEQFF.

V is TRBV4-1 and J is TRBJ1-2; no clear D gene. V shed 4 bases and J shed 7 bases, with 13 bases lying between them. Germline assignment: CDR1 MGHRA and CDR2 YSYEKL. The CDR3 is made up of 13 amino acids. The chain's CDR3 is CASSPIQGGGYTF. Written as DNA, the CDR3 is TGCGCCAGCAGCCCTATTCAAGGCGGTGGCTACACCTTC.

This clonotype was seen a few times. The V call is TRBV6-1, the J call TRBJ2-5; D not resolved. There are 14 residues in the CDR3. Germline V CDR1 and CDR2: MNHNS, SASEGT. The V end was cut by 4 bases, the J end by 2 bases, with 11 bases between. CDR3 residues: CASSVNPGQETQYF. CDR3 nucleotides: TGTGCCAGCAGTGTGAACCCCGGGCAAGAGACCCAGTACTTC.

This clonotype was detected many times. The V gene is TRBV12-3 or TRBV12-4, the J gene TRBJ2-6; perhaps TRBD1 as D (6 bases). There are 15 residues in the CDR3. V gave up 2 bases and J gave up 4 bases, with 9 bases separating them. The CDR3 loop is CASSLRGTGANVLTF. The DNA for the CDR3 is TGTGCCAGCAGTTTAAGGGGGACGGGGGCCAACGTCCTGACTTTC.

This clonotype was recorded a few times. V and J are TRBV2 and TRBJ2-1; D ambiguous. Per the germline V gene, CDR1 is SNHLY and CDR2 is FYNNEI. This CDR3 spans 15 amino acids. V lost 6 bases, J lost 0 bases, and 12 bases lay in between. CDR3 DNA: TGTGCCAGCAGCGTAAAAGCGAGCTCCTACAATGAGCAGTTCTTC. It codes for CASSVKASSYNEQFF.

The rearrangement links TRBV3-1 to TRBJ2-7, with a tentative D call TRBD1 (5 bases). Germline V CDR1 and CDR2: LGHDT, YNNKEL (reference sequence). Trimming shortened V by 1 base and J by 6 bases, and 13 bases separated the two germline ends. This CDR3 has 14 amino acids. CDR3 coding DNA: TGTGCCAGCAGCCAAGGGGAAGCCAGGGCCGAGCAGTACTTC. It is translated as CASSQGEARAEQYF.

The chain carries TRBV3-1 and TRBJ2-5; perhaps TRBD1 as D (5 bases). Germline CDR1 reads LGHDT; CDR2 reads YNNKEL (reference sequence). The CDR3 length is 12 residues. V shed 0 bases and J shed 11 bases, with 10 bases lying between them. In DNA form, the CDR3 reads TGTGCCAGCAGCCAAGAAGGGGCTGCGCAGTACTTC. Translation: CASSQEGAAQYF.

This clonotype was observed a handful of times. This sequence joins TRBV5-8 and TRBJ1-5, with D possibly matching TRBD1 (6 bases). The CDR3 totals 15 residues. The V gene lost 0 bases and the J gene lost 3 bases, with 10 bases spanning the gap. Per germline, CDR1 SGHTS and CDR2 YDEGEE. The CDR3 protein is CASSLEGGNNQPQHF. CDR3 coding DNA: TGTGCCAGCAGCTTGGAAGGGGGAAACAATCAGCCCCAGCATTTT.

The sample holds a few counts of this clonotype. V and J are TRBV7-9 and TRBJ2-5; D is ambiguous. This CDR3 has 14 amino acids. Germline-derived CDR1 and CDR2 are SEHNR and FQNEAQ (reference sequence). V lost 6 bases and J 2 bases, leaving 13 bases between the germline ends. In nucleotides, the CDR3 is TGTGCCAGCAGTCACGAATTCGTTCAAGAGACCCAGTACTTC. This sequence encodes CASSHEFVQETQYF.

The rearrangement uses TRBV20-1 and TRBJ2-7, with D perhaps matching TRBD1 (6 bases). Germline lookup yields CDR1 DFQATT and CDR2 SNEGSKA (reference sequence). This CDR3 contains 12 residues. The CDR3: CNAIRDNYEQYF. CDR3 DNA: TGCAATGCCATCCGGGACAACTACGAGCAGTACTTC.

This clonotype was seen more than once but under ten times. The genes are TRBV25-1 and TRBJ2-6; 14 bases are a match to TRBD2. CDR1 MGHDK and CDR2 SYGVNS come from the germline V gene. Trimming cost V 7 bases and J 0 bases; bases outside gene matches: 5. The CDR3 covers 18 residues. The CDR3 region has the DNA TGTGCCAGCATGTCGACTAGCGGGGGGGACTCTGGGGCCAACGTCCTGACTTTC. The encoded protein is CASMSTSGGDSGANVLTF.

The chain carries TRBV6-1 and TRBJ2-5, with 10 bases matching TRBD2. The end of the DNA fits TRBJ2-1 better, so the J call may be wrong. Per the germline V gene, CDR1 is MNHNS and CDR2 is SASEGT. CDR3 length: 16 residues. CDR3: CASSPTGTSDSTEQFF. CDR3 coding DNA: TGTGCCAGCAGTCCAACCGGGACTAGCGATTCCACTGAGCAGTTCTTC.

There are a few counts of this clonotype. The chain is built from TRBV10-1 and TRBJ2-5, with 12 bases that match TRBD2. TRBJ2-7 matches the DNA end more closely, so the J call is doubtful. Germline V gene lookup returns CDR1 WNHNN and CDR2 SYGVQD (reference sequence). This CDR3 has 16 residues. The CDR3 nucleotides read TGCGCCAGCAGTGAGTCGAGACTAGCGGGAGTCCACGAGCAGTACTTC. This codes for CASSESRLAGVHEQYF.

This clonotype was detected a few times. The rearrangement uses TRBV18 and TRBJ1-1, with D hard to call. The CDR3 extends over 14 amino acids. V shed 6 bases and J shed 1 base, with 12 bases lying between them. Germline CDR1 KGHSH, CDR2 LQKENI. In nucleotides, the CDR3 is TGTGCCAGCTCGCCGGGCATAGGGAACACTGAAGCTTTCTTT. It yields the protein CASSPGIGNTEAFF.

CDR3 sequence reads: CSVEGGPANYGYTF. CDR3 coding DNA: TGCAGCGTGGAGGGCGGCCCAGCTAACTATGGCTACACCTTC. This chain links TRBV29-1 with TRBJ1-2, with no clear D. The CDR3 is made up of 14 amino acids. Trimming cost V 6 bases and J 0 bases, with 14 bases left between them. Germline CDR1 reads SQVTM; CDR2 reads ANQGSEA. The full variable domain, completed using reference TRBV29-1 and TRBJ1-2, is SAVISQKPSRDICQRGTSLTIQCQVDSQVTMMFWYRQQPGQSLTLIATANQGSEATYESGFVIDKFPISRPNLTFSTLTVSNMSPEDSSIYLCSVEGGPANYGYTFGSGTRLTVV.

This clonotype was observed a few times. The J gene is TRBJ2-3, the V gene TRBV5-1; D call uncertain. CDR1 SGHRS and CDR2 YFSETQ come from the germline V gene. V was cut by 0 bases and J by 0 bases, with 14 bases left in between. This CDR3 has 17 residues. Here the CDR3 reads CASSLGRQLPSTDTQYF. CDR3 DNA: TGCGCCAGCAGCTTGGGCCGTCAGTTGCCTAGCACAGATACGCAGTATTTT.

CDR3 nucleotides: TGCAGTGCTAGGGGACAAGCGGGGGCCAACAATGAGCAGTTCTTC. Protein product: CSARGQAGANNEQFF. The genes are TRBV20-1 and TRBJ2-1; 8 bases match TRBD2. Trimming took 3 bases from V and 5 from J; bases not matched to a gene: 9. The germline CDR1 and CDR2 sequences are DFQATT and SNEGSKA (reference sequence). The CDR3 contains 15 residues.

This clonotype was counted a few times. The chain links TRBV9 to TRBJ2-1, with D unresolved. Germline CDR1 is SGDLS and CDR2 is YYNGEE. Trimming took off 4 bases at V and 0 bases at J, with 14 bases between the two ends. This CDR3 spans 16 amino acids. CDR3 DNA: TGTGCCAGCAGCACCCACCTCCAGAGCTCCTACAATGAGCAGTTCTTC. Translation gives CASSTHLQSSYNEQFF.

The genes are TRBV20-1 and TRBJ2-2; 10 nucleotides line up with TRBD2. With 4 bases clipped from V and 5 bases from J, the junction kept 4 bases outside the gene matches. Germline CDR1 is DFQATT and CDR2 is SNEGSKA (reference sequence). CDR3 length: 14 amino acids. The chain's CDR3 is CSATSGRGTGELFF. CDR3 bases: TGCAGTGCTACAAGCGGGAGGGGTACCGGGGAGCTGTTTTTT.

This clonotype was seen a handful of times. The chain combines TRBV3-1 with TRBJ2-2, with no clear D. V dropped 2 bases and J dropped 6 bases, with 13 bases sitting between them. From germline, CDR1 is LGHDT and CDR2 YNNKEL (reference sequence). This CDR3 comprises 15 residues. CDR3 in amino acids: CASSQRPASSGELFF. In DNA form, the CDR3 reads TGTGCCAGCAGCCAAAGGCCGGCCAGTTCCGGGGAGCTGTTTTTT.